Listed here are 6 T cell receptor beta chains from one sample, sequenced in a study of OX40 agonist ivuxolimab in advanced cancers. Data came from immunoSEQ multiplex PCR; TCRdb stores just in-frame clones and leaves some out. The table lists about 86,000 clones, 85% to 90% of them singletons. The starting material was CD4+ or CD8+ T cells sorted from blood, obtained in a trial of the OX40 agonist ivuxolimab. The receptor set was obtained from an adult with an advanced solid tumor such as melanoma, head and neck, liver or kidney cancer.

This chain links TRBV15 with TRBJ2-2; 7 positions agree with TRBD2. CDR1 is LNHNV and CDR2 is YYDKDF in the germline V gene (reference sequence). The CDR3 contains 18 residues. Germline trimming cut 1 base from V and 4 bases from J; bases unmatched to any gene: 12. The CDR3 reads CATSRVYGGRAITGELFF. The CDR3 DNA reads TGTGCCACCAGCAGAGTGTATGGGGGGAGGGCGATCACCGGGGAGCTGTTTTTT.

CDR3 loop: CSDAGADTQYF. CDR3 nucleotide sequence: TGCAGTGACGCCGGGGCAGATACGCAGTATTTT. V usage is TRBV20-1 and J usage is TRBJ2-3; TRBD2 might be the D (5 bases). Trimming stripped 7 bases from V and 4 bases from J, with 9 bases between. The CDR3 totals 11 residues. The germline V gene has CDR1 DFQATT and CDR2 SNEGSKA (reference sequence).

This clone was found a few times. The gene calls are TRBV2 and TRBJ1-5, with 7 bases that match TRBD1. Unmatched junction bases numbered 5, after V lost 10 bases and J lost 2 bases. CDR1 and CDR2 from the germline V gene are SNHLY and FYNNEI. The CDR3 length is 13 residues. CDR3 sequence: CAITGARNQPQHF. The CDR3 DNA reads as TGTGCCATCACAGGGGCGCGCAATCAGCCCCAGCATTTT.

This chain joins TRBV13 and TRBJ1-6; 7 nucleotides line up with TRBD1. The J segment lost 8 bases and the V segment lost 3 bases, leaving 4 bases of the junction unmatched. The germline gives CDR1 PRHDT, CDR2 FYEKMQ (reference sequence). This CDR3 region has 14 residues. The CDR3 nucleotides read TGTGCCAGCAGCTTGGGACAGCTGTATTCACCCCTCCACTTT. Amino acids: CASSLGQLYSPLHF.

This chain joins TRBV7-9 and TRBJ2-7; 8 positions agree with TRBD2. This CDR3 is 16 amino acids long. V dropped 4 bases and J dropped 2; count of bases not matched to a gene: 10. The V gene's germline CDR1 is SEHNR and CDR2 FQNEAQ (reference sequence). CDR3 residues: CASSSRGGTNTYEQYF. The CDR3 region has the DNA TGTGCCAGCAGCTCCCGGGGGGGGACAAATACCTACGAGCAGTACTTC.

This clone was observed a handful of times. The chain carries TRBV25-1 and TRBJ1-1; 9 bases align to TRBD1. Unmatched junction bases numbered 5, after V lost 4 bases and J lost 2 bases. Per the germline V gene, CDR1 is MGHDK and CDR2 is SYGVNS. This CDR3 has 15 residues. The CDR3 DNA reads TGTGCCAGCAGTGTCCTGGGACAGGGAAACACTGAAGCTTTCTTT. It encodes CASSVLGQGNTEAFF.